The next 27 T cell receptor beta chains were all read from a single sample in a study of blood T cell repertoires in COVID-19. Data came from immunoSEQ multiplex PCR; TCRdb stores just in-frame clones and leaves some out. This sample carries 130,000 or so clones, about 87% of them seen once, and the ten largest clones take approximately 10%. Material for sequencing was peripheral blood. The origin of the receptors is a man aged 50-60 years with acute or convalescent COVID-19.

This chain uses TRBV23-1 with TRBJ1-5, with 10 bases fitting TRBD1. TRBV23-1 belongs to the ORF category, with a function that is uncertain. Trimming cost V 7 bases and J 2 bases; bases outside gene matches: 8. This CDR3 is built from 16 residues. CDR3 sequence: CASTRQGACGNQPQHF. In DNA, the CDR3 is TGCGCCAGCACCCGACAGGGGGCCTGTGGCAATCAGCCCCAGCATTTT.

The chain couples TRBV2 to TRBJ1-2, with TRBD1 identical over 8 bases. This CDR3 contains 14 residues. Germline lookup yields CDR1 SNHLY and CDR2 FYNNEI. V dropped 7 bases and J dropped 3; count of bases not matched to a gene: 7. The CDR3 sequence: CASMTGDDYYGYTF. Written as DNA, the CDR3 is TGTGCCAGCATGACAGGGGACGATTACTATGGCTACACCTTC.

The rearrangement joins TRBV9 to TRBJ2-5; D is possibly TRBD2 (5 bases). The germline V and J ends were trimmed by 0 bases and 5 bases, with 8 bases remaining between them. The CDR3 has 13 amino acids. Germline V gives CDR1 SGDLS, CDR2 YYNGEE. The DNA of the CDR3 is TGTGCCAGCAGCGTAGCCGGCGGGGAGACCCAGTACTTC. This encodes CASSVAGGETQYF.

V usage is TRBV19 and J usage is TRBJ1-3; D remains ambiguous. The germline V gene has CDR1 LNHDA and CDR2 SQIVND (reference sequence). The CDR3 totals 15 residues. Trimming shortened V by 4 bases and J by 4 bases, and 14 bases separated the two germline ends. CDR3 sequence (DNA): TGTGCCAGTAGTACCCCGAGGGCGGCCGGAAACACCATATATTTT. It is translated as CASSTPRAAGNTIYF.

J is TRBJ1-1 and V is TRBV9, with TRBD1 identical over 9 bases. Trimming cost V 3 bases and J 0 bases; bases outside gene matches: 3. Germline V lookup: CDR1 SGDLS, CDR2 YYNGEE. This CDR3 is built from 15 residues. The CDR3 coding sequence is TGTGCCAGCAGCGCCCGGACAGGGGTGAACACTGAAGCTTTCTTT. Amino acid sequence: CASSARTGVNTEAFF.

The chain is built from TRBV5-1 and TRBJ1-2; D ambiguous. The V gene's germline CDR1 is SGHRS and CDR2 YFSETQ. CDR3 length: 14 amino acids. With 4 bases removed from V and 4 bases from J, the gap between germline ends came to 14 bases. The CDR3 DNA reads TGCGCCAGCAGCCACGAGACTGTTAGCTATGGCTACACCTTC. Amino acids: CASSHETVSYGYTF.

This clone has just a few counts. V usage is TRBV5-1 and J usage is TRBJ1-3, with D hard to call. The V gene's germline CDR1 is SGHRS and CDR2 YFSETQ. V was trimmed by 5 bases and J by 0 bases, leaving 6 bases between them. The CDR3 extends over 13 amino acids. CDR3 loop: CASRGYSGNTIYF. Written as DNA, the CDR3 is TGCGCCAGCAGGGGCTACTCTGGAAACACCATATATTTT.

The CDR3 DNA reads TGTGCCAGCAGTGATACAGGGGGCGAACAGCCCCAGCATTTT. Translated, it gives CASSDTGGEQPQHF. The rearrangement links TRBV2 to TRBJ1-5; 9 nucleotides align to TRBD1. Germline loops: CDR1 SNHLY, CDR2 FYNNEI. The CDR3 extends over 14 amino acids. V was pared by 3 bases and J by 7 bases, with 4 bases of the junction left unmatched.

Remarks on this clone: The sample holds other DNA sequences that translate to the same CDR3. The CDR3 coding sequence is TGTGCCAGCAGCCTAACAGGGGACCAGCCCCAGCATTTT. The encoded protein is CASSLTGDQPQHF. The chain recombines TRBV11-2 with TRBJ1-5, with 7 positions matching TRBD1. With 5 bases clipped from V and 7 bases from J, the junction kept 5 bases outside the gene matches. Looked up from germline, CDR1 is SGHAT and CDR2 is FQNNGV. There are 13 residues in the CDR3. Complete variable domain (other parts from reference TRBV11-2 and TRBJ1-5): EAGVAQSPRYKIIEKRQSVAFWCNPISGHATLYWYQQILGQGPKLLIQFQNNGVVDDSQLPKDRFSAERLKGVDSTLKIQPAKLEDSAVYLCASSLTGDQPQHFGDGTRLSIL.

The gene calls are TRBV5-1 and TRBJ2-1, with 7 bases aligning to TRBD2. V shed 2 bases, J shed 4 bases, and the junction held 3 bases outside the gene matches. This CDR3 region has 14 residues. Per germline, CDR1 SGHRS and CDR2 YFSETQ. The CDR3 DNA reads TGCGCCAGCAGCTTCAGCGGGATTTACAATGAGCAGTTCTTC. This translates into CASSFSGIYNEQFF.

The chain carries TRBV7-2 and TRBJ1-5, with D possibly being TRBD1 (5 bases). This CDR3 is 14 amino acids long. Looked up from germline, CDR1 is SGHTA and CDR2 is FQGNSA. Between the trimmed V and J ends, which lost 2 bases and 4 bases, there was a span of 9 bases. This chain's CDR3 is CASSLTGGNQPQHF. The CDR3 nucleotides are TGTGCCAGCAGCTTAACCGGGGGGAATCAGCCCCAGCATTTT.

This rearrangement joins TRBV6-5 to TRBJ2-1; D is possibly TRBD2 (8 bases). Trimming left V 10 bases short and J 9 bases short, with 19 bases between. CDR3 length: 13 residues. The germline V gene has CDR1 MNHEY and CDR2 SVGAGI. This CDR3 is CATREGAAVEQFF. Here the CDR3 DNA reads TGTGCCACCCGGGAGGGGGCAGCAGTTGAGCAGTTCTTC.

The chain combines TRBV2 with TRBJ1-5; 7 bases agree with TRBD1. The ends lost 4 bases at V and 3 bases at J; junction bases unmatched: 6. This CDR3 comprises 15 residues. Germline lookup yields CDR1 SNHLY and CDR2 FYNNEI. The CDR3 bases are TGTGCCAGCAGTGTCTCGACAGGGAACAATCAGCCCCAGCATTTT. Encoded protein: CASSVSTGNNQPQHF.

V is TRBV5-1 and J is TRBJ1-1; TRBD1 is a possible D gene (6 bases). V lost 4 bases and J 5 bases, leaving 21 bases between the germline ends. The germline gives CDR1 SGHRS, CDR2 YFSETQ. The CDR3 is 16 residues long. For the CDR3, the DNA is TGCGCCAGCAGCGGGGGGGCGGGGTCCGCTGGGACTGAAGCTTTCTTT. Its protein is CASSGGAGSAGTEAFF. The complete variable domain, with remaining parts taken from reference TRBV5-1 and TRBJ1-1, reads KAGVTQTPRYLIKTRGQQVTLSCSPISGHRSVSWYQQTPGQGLQFLFEYFSETQRNKGNFPGRFSGRQFSNSRSEMNVSTLELGDSALYLCASSGGAGSAGTEAFFGQGTRLTVV.

The chain joins TRBV7-2 to TRBJ2-1; 7 nucleotides agree with TRBD1. The CDR3 consists of 17 residues. CDR1 is SGHTA and CDR2 is FQGNSA in the germline V gene. Trimming took 4 bases from V and 4 from J; bases not matched to a gene: 13. The CDR3 nucleotides are TGTGCCAGCAGCTCGTTCCCGCCGGGACAGAATTACAATGAGCAGTTCTTC. Amino acid sequence: CASSSFPPGQNYNEQFF.

The chain couples TRBV6-5 to TRBJ2-2; no firm D call. V was shortened by 6 bases and J by 6 bases, with 8 bases between the two germline ends. CDR3 length: 12 residues. Germline V lookup: CDR1 MNHEY, CDR2 SVGAGI. The CDR3 DNA follows: TGTGCCAGCAGGCCGCCGGCCGGGGAGCTGTTTTTT. Encoded protein: CASRPPAGELFF.

The chain uses TRBV10-3 and TRBJ1-5; 7 bases are a match to TRBD1. Germline V CDR1 and CDR2: ENHRY, SYGVKD. With 4 bases clipped from V and 1 base from J, the junction kept 4 bases outside the gene matches. This CDR3 spans 15 amino acids. This CDR3 reads CAISARGQSNQPQHF. CDR3 sequence (DNA): TGTGCCATCAGTGCAAGGGGGCAAAGCAATCAGCCCCAGCATTTT.

This clone was seen only once. The rearrangement links TRBV15 to TRBJ1-1; possible D gene TRBD1, 5 bases. Germline values: CDR1 LNHNV, CDR2 YYDKDF (reference sequence). The germline V and J ends were trimmed by 1 base and 3 bases, with 9 bases remaining between them. The CDR3 runs 14 residues. DNA for the CDR3: TGTGCCACCAGCAGAGTCTTAGGGGACACTGAAGCTTTCTTT. Residues: CATSRVLGDTEAFF. The full variable domain, its missing parts supplied by reference TRBV15 and TRBJ1-1, is DAMVIQNPRYQVTQFGKPVTLSCSQTLNHNVMYWYQQKSSQAPKLLFHYYDKDFNNEADTPDNFQSRRPNTSFCFLDIRSPGLGDTAMYLCATSRVLGDTEAFFGQGTRLTVV.

V usage is TRBV27 and J usage is TRBJ2-7; 7 bases agree with TRBD1. The junction had 6 bases not matched to a gene; V was cut back by 2 bases and J by 5 bases. Germline assignment: CDR1 MNHEY and CDR2 SMNVEV (reference sequence). The length of the CDR3 is 14 residues. The CDR3 coding sequence is TGTGCCAGCAGTTTAAAGGGGGCCGCCGACGAGCAGTACTTC. This codes for CASSLKGAADEQYF.

V usage is TRBV5-1 and J usage is TRBJ1-1; unclear D gene. The germline gives CDR1 SGHRS, CDR2 YFSETQ. Trimming left V 7 bases short and J 0 bases short, with 13 bases between. This CDR3 is 14 amino acids long. The CDR3 DNA reads as TGCGCCAGCCCGCGTCGGGGTTTGAACACTGAAGCTTTCTTT. It translates to CASPRRGLNTEAFF.

The chain employs TRBV18 and TRBJ2-1; 10 bases are a match to TRBD2. CDR3 length: 15 amino acids. CDR1 and CDR2 (germline): KGHSH, LQKENI. V trimming: 3 bases; J trimming: 7 bases; junction bases outside the gene matches: 6. The CDR3 loop reads CASSPITSGANEQFF. CDR3 in DNA: TGTGCCAGCTCACCTATCACTAGCGGGGCGAATGAGCAGTTCTTC.

CDR3 loop: CASSFVTGGTEAFF. CDR3 nucleotide sequence: TGTGCCAGCAGTTTTGTGACAGGGGGCACTGAAGCTTTCTTT. V and J are TRBV27 and TRBJ1-1, with 9 bases aligning to TRBD1. The J segment lost 4 bases and the V segment lost 3 bases, leaving 3 bases of the junction unmatched. The length of the CDR3 is 14 residues. Germline V gene data show CDR1 as MNHEY and CDR2 as SMNVEV (reference sequence).

The CDR3: CASSLEGDRYAEQYF. The CDR3 DNA reads as TGTGCCAGCAGCTTAGAAGGGGACAGATACGCCGAGCAGTACTTC. The chain employs TRBV11-3 and TRBJ2-7; TRBD1 agrees at 7 bases. CDR1 is SGHNT and CDR2 is YENEEA in the germline V gene. V shed 0 bases and J 6 bases; nucleotides not matched to a gene: 8. This CDR3 region has 15 residues. Together with reference TRBV11-3 and TRBJ2-7, the CDR3 gives the full variable domain: EAGVVQSPRYKIIEKKQPVAFWCNPISGHNTLYWYLQNLGQGPELLIRYENEEAVDDSQLPKDRFSAERLKGVDSTLKIQPAELGDSAVYLCASSLEGDRYAEQYFGPGTRLTVT.

This chain uses TRBV18 with TRBJ1-3; D is unresolved. The germline V and J ends were trimmed by 3 bases and 11 bases, with 11 bases remaining between them. The CDR3 extends over 12 amino acids. Germline lookup yields CDR1 KGHSH and CDR2 LQKENI. The CDR3 loop reads CASSPPGSAIYF. The CDR3 DNA reads TGTGCCAGCTCACCCCCGGGGTCCGCCATATATTTT.

CDR3 amino acids: CASSDRASGRITDTQYF. CDR3 bases: TGTGCCAGCAGTGACAGGGCTAGCGGGAGGATCACAGATACGCAGTATTTT. The V gene is TRBV6-4, the J gene TRBJ2-3; TRBD2 agrees at 11 bases. V lost 2 bases and J lost 2; bases outside the gene matches: 6. Per germline, CDR1 MRHNA and CDR2 SNTAGT. CDR3 length: 17 residues.

For this clone: A read error may produce the germline difference seen at one junction end. The V call is TRBV28, the J call TRBJ1-3; 8 bases fit TRBD1. The CDR3 has 12 residues. Per the germline V gene, CDR1 is MDHEN and CDR2 is SYDVKM. CDR3 sequence (DNA): TGTGCCAGCAGACGACCAACCGGGACAGGAGATTTT. This encodes CASRRPTGTGDF.

V and J are TRBV5-1 and TRBJ1-5; 7 nucleotides align to TRBD1. J was trimmed by 7 bases and V by 4 bases; bases with no gene match: 11. The CDR3 is 15 residues long. Germline V lookup: CDR1 SGHRS, CDR2 YFSETQ. The CDR3 bases are TGCGCCAGCAGCGAAGGGACAGAGCAATGGCAGCCCCAGCATTTT. Residues: CASSEGTEQWQPQHF.